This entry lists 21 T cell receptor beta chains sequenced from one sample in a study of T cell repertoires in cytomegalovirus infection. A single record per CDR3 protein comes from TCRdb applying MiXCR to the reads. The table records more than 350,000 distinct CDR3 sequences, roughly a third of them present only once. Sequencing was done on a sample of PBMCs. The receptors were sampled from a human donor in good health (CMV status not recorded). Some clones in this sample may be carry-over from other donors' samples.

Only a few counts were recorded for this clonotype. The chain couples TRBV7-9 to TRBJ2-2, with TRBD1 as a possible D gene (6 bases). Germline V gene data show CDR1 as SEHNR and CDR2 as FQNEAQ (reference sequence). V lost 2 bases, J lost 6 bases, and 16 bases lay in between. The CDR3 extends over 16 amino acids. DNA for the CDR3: TGTGCCAGCAGCTTAAAACCTTCAGGGGTGGCCGGGGAGCTGTTTTTT. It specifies CASSLKPSGVAGELFF.

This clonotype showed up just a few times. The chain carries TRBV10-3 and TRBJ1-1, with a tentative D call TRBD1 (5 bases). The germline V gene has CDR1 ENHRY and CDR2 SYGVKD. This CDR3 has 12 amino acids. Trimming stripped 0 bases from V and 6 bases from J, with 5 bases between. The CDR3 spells CAISESTAEAFF. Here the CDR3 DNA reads TGTGCCATCAGTGAGTCGACAGCTGAAGCTTTCTTT.

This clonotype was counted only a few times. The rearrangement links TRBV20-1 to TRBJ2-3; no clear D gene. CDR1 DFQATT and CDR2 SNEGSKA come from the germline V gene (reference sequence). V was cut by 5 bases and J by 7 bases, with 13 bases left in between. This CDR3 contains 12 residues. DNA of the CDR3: TGCAGTGCTCCCCCGCTGGTTCATACGCAGTATTTT. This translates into CSAPPLVHTQYF.

The CDR3 sequence is CSGGGSQETQYF. The CDR3, as DNA: TGCAGCGGGGGGGGGAGCCAAGAGACCCAGTACTTC. This chain connects TRBV29-1 to TRBJ2-5, with 7 nucleotides matching TRBD2. Trimming took 7 bases from V and 1 from J; bases not matched to a gene: 3. The germline V gene encodes CDR1 SQVTM and CDR2 ANQGSEA. This CDR3 spans 12 amino acids.

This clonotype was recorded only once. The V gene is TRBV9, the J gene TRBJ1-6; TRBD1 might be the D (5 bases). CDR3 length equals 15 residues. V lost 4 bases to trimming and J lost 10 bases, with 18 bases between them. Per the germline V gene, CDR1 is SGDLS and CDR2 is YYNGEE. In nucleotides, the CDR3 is TGTGCCAGCAGCACCGAGGGGACCGGGGACTCACCCCTCCACTTT. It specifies CASSTEGTGDSPLHF.

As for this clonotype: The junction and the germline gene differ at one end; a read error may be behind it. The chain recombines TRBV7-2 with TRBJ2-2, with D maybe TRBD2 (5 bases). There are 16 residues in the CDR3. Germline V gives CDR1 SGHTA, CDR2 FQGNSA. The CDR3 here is CASSPLGVLNTGDLFF. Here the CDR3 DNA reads TGTGCCAGCAGCCCCCTGGGCGTCTTGAACACCGGGGATCTGTTTTTT.

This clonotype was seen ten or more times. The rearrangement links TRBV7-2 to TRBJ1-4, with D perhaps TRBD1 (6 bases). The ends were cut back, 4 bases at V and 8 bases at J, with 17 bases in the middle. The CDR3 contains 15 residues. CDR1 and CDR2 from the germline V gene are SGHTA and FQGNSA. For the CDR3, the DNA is TGTGCCAGCAGCTGGGCGGGGGGCGGAGGAGAAAAACTGTTTTTT. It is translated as CASSWAGGGGEKLFF. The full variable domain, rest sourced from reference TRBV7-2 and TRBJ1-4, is GAGVSQSPSNKVTEKGKDVELRCDPISGHTALYWYRQSLGQGLEFLIYFQGNSAPDKSGLPSDRFSAERTGGSVSTLTIQRTQQEDSAVYLCASSWAGGGGEKLFFGSGTQLSVL.

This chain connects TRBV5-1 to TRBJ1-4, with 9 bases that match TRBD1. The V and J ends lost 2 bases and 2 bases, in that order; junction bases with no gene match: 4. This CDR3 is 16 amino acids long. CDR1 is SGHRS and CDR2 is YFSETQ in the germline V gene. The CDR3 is CASSFGQGSTNEKLFF. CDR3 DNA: TGCGCCAGCAGCTTCGGACAGGGGAGCACTAATGAAAAACTGTTTTTT.

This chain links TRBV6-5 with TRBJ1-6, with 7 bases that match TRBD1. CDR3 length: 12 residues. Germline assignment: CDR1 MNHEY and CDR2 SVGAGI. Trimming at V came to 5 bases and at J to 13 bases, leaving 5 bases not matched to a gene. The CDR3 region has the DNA TGTGCCAGCAGTCCCAGGGGGGCCCCCCTCCACTTT. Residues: CASSPRGAPLHF.

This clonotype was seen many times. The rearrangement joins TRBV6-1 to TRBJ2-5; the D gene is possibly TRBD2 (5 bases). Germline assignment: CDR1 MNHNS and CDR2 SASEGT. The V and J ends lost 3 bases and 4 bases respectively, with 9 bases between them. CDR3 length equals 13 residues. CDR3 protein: CASSDPGRETQYF. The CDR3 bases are TGTGCCAGCAGTGACCCGGGAAGAGAGACCCAGTACTTC.

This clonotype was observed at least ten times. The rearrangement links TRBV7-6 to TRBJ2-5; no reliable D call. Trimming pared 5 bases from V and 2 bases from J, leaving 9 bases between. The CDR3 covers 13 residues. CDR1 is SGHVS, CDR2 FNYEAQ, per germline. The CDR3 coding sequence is TGTGCCAGCAGCCTACAACGGCAAGAGACCCAGTACTTC. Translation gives CASSLQRQETQYF.

CDR3 protein: CASSLSLKEQFF. The CDR3 coding sequence is TGTGCCAGCAGTTTATCCTTAAAGGAGCAGTTCTTC. The gene calls are TRBV12-3 or TRBV12-4 and TRBJ2-1, with no clear D. The CDR3 runs to 12 residues. The V gene lost 2 bases and the J gene lost 10 bases, with 9 bases spanning the gap.

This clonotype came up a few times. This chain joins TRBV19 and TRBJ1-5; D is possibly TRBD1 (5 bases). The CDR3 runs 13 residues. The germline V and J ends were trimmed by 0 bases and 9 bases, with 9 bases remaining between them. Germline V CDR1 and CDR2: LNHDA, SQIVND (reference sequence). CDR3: CASSIDRGPPQHF. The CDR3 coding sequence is TGTGCCAGTAGTATAGATAGGGGTCCGCCCCAGCATTTT.

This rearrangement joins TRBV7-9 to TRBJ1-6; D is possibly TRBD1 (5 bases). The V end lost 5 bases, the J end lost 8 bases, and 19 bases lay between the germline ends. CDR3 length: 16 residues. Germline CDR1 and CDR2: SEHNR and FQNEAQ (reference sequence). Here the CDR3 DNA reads TGTGCCAGCAGCAGAAAGCAGGGTAGTATGGATTCACCCCTCCACTTT. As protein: CASSRKQGSMDSPLHF.

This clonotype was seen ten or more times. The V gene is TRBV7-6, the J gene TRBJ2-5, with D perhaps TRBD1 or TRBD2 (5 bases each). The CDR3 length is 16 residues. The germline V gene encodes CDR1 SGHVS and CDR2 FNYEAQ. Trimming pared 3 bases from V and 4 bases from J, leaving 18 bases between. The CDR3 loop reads CASSLTSGRLRETQYF. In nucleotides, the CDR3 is TGTGCCAGCAGCTTGACCTCGGGACGCCTACGAGAGACCCAGTACTTC.

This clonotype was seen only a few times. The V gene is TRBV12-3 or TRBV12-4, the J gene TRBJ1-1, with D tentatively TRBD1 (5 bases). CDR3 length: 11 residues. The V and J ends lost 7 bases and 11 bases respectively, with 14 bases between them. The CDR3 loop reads CASTAPGDAFF. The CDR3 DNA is TGTGCCAGCACAGCCCCCGGGGACGCTTTCTTT.

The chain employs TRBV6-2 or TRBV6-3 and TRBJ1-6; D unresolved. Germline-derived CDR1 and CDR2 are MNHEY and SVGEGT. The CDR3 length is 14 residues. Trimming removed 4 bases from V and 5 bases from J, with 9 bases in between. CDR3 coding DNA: TGTGCCAGCAGTTTCCCGACGGATAATTCACCCCTCCACTTT. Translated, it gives CASSFPTDNSPLHF.

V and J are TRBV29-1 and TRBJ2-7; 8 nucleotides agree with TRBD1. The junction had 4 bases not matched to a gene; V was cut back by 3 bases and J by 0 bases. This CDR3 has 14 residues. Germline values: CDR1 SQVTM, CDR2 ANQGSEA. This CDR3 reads CSVDGQGSSYEQYF. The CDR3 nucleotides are TGCAGCGTTGACGGACAGGGAAGCTCCTACGAGCAGTACTTC.

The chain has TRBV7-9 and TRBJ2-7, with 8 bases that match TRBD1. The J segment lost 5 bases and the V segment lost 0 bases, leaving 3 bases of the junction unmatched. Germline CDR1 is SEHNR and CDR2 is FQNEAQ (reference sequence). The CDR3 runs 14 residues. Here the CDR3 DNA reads TGTGCCAGCAGCTTAGCTAGACAGGGGAACGAGCAGTACTTC. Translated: CASSLARQGNEQYF.

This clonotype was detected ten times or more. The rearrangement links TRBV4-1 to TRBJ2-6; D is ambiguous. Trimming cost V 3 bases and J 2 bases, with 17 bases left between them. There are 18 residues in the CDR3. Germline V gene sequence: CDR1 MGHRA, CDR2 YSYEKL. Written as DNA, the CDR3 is TGCGCCAGCAGCCAGGTGGACGGGTTAAGGGCTGGGGCCAACGTCCTGACTTTC. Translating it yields CASSQVDGLRAGANVLTF.

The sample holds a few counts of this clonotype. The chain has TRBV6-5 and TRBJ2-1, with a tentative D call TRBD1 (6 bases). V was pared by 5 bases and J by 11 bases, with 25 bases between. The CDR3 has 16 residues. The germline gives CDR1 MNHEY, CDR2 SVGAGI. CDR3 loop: CASSKQQGRSVQKQFF. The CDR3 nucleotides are TGTGCCAGCAGTAAGCAACAGGGAAGGTCCGTGCAGAAGCAGTTCTTC.